The T cell receptor beta chain described here comes from a study of CD8+CD57+ T cells in acquired aplastic anemia. Genomic DNA served as template for TCR beta VDJ and CDR3 profiling. TCRdb processed the reads anew with MiXCR; each CDR3 protein has one entry. The sample shows around 150,000 distinct CDR3 sequences, approximately 44% of them seen only once. With V trimmed by 5 bases and J by 6 bases, 5 bases remained unmatched. CDR3 length equals 15 residues. The germline gives CDR1 SNHLY, CDR2 FYNNEI. The source of this sequence is a human donor in good health. The chain recombines TRBV2 with TRBJ2-1, with 12 bases lining up with TRBD2. Sequences were obtained from sorted CD4+, CD8+, or CD8+CD57+ T cells (not recorded which) from PBMCs. The DNA of the CDR3 is TGTGCCAGCAGTCGGACTAGCGGGACCGGCAATGAGCAGTTCTTC. Its translation is CASSRTSGTGNEQFF. Full variable domain (remainder filled in from reference TRBV2 and TRBJ2-1): EPEVTQTPSHQVTQMGQEVILRCVPISNHLYFYWYRQILGQKVEFLVSFYNNEISEKSEIFDDQFSVERPDGSNFTLKIRSTKLEDSAMYFCASSRTSGTGNEQFFGPGTRLTVL.